Following are 2 T cell receptor beta chains from one sample sequenced in a study of shared clonotypes between healthy human individuals. The assay was immunoSEQ multiplex PCR, and TCRdb's table has in-frame clones only and misses some. The data contain 550,000 to 700,000 clones, more than 70% of them singletons. Sequenced sample: memory CD4+ T cells sorted from blood. Subset: CD45RA-negative fraction. The receptor source for this set is a woman between 25 and 40 years old in good health.

The chain uses TRBV2 and TRBJ1-2; D call uncertain. Germline lookup yields CDR1 SNHLY and CDR2 FYNNEI. With 8 bases removed from V and 0 bases from J, the gap between germline ends came to 7 bases. There are 12 residues in the CDR3. CDR3 amino acids: CASEGPNYGYTF. In DNA, the CDR3 is TGTGCCAGCGAGGGCCCTAACTATGGCTACACCTTC.

The CDR3 sequence is CASCLTSANTGELFF. The CDR3 DNA reads TGTGCCAGCTGCCTGACTAGCGCCAACACCGGGGAGCTGTTTTTT. The rearrangement links TRBV11-2 to TRBJ2-2; 8 bases align to TRBD2. The CDR3 totals 15 residues. With V trimmed by 8 bases and J by 2 bases, 7 bases remained unmatched. CDR1 and CDR2 from the germline V gene are SGHAT and FQNNGV. The full variable domain, its missing parts supplied by reference TRBV11-2 and TRBJ2-2, is EAGVAQSPRYKIIEKRQSVAFWCNPISGHATLYWYQQILGQGPKLLIQFQNNGVVDDSQLPKDRFSAERLKGVDSTLKIQPAKLEDSAVYLCASCLTSANTGELFFGEGSRLTVL.